A selection of T cell receptor beta chains follows, all from one sample in a study of metastatic and nonmetastatic thyroid tumors. TCRdb reprocessed the PCR reads via MiXCR. The table records tens of thousands of clones, roughly 16% of them present only once. Sequencing was performed on blood. The receptor source for this set is a female donor with papillary thyroid cancer or a benign thyroid nodule (not recorded which). Some clones in this sample may be carry-over from other donors' samples. Both conserved end residues are part of each CDR3. A D gene is named only where the DNA matches it firmly. The size of a clone is reported for some rows only, either as once, few or many, or as a class for expanded clones.

D gene,J gene,V gene,clone size,CDR3 protein,CDR3 DNA
.,TRBJ2-1,TRBV9,.,CASSVGTSEQFF,TGTGCCAGCAGCGTAGGAACTAGTGAGCAGTTCTTC
TRBD1,TRBJ1-2,TRBV30,.,CAWSAGTALHNYGYTF,TGTGCCTGGAGTGCCGGGACAGCTCTTCATAACTATGGCTACACCTTC
TRBD2,TRBJ2-7,TRBV5-4,many,CASSVGGGDAYEQYF,TGTGCCAGCAGCGTGGGGGGAGGGGACGCCTACGAGCAGTACTTC
.,TRBJ1-5,TRBV7-9,many,CASSLTGSNQPQHF,TGTGCCAGCAGCTTAACGGGTAGCAATCAGCCCCAGCATTTT
.,TRBJ2-7,TRBV20-1,.,CSASDTFGDPTYEQYF,TGCAGTGCTAGCGACACTTTCGGGGACCCCACCTACGAGCAGTACTTC
.,TRBJ2-7,TRBV11-3,.,CASSAVQGATYDQYF,TGTGCCAGCAGCGCGGTACAGGGAGCAACCTACGATCAGTACTTC
TRBD1,TRBJ2-7,TRBV10-3,many,CAIMNTGGGRSYEQYF,TGTGCCATCATGAACACAGGGGGCGGACGCTCCTACGAGCAGTACTTC
.,TRBJ2-2,TRBV6-1,few,CASMGVRNTGELFF,TGTGCCAGCATGGGGGTCAGAAACACCGGGGAGCTGTTTTTT
.,TRBJ2-5,TRBV5-6,few,CASSLYSVQETQYF,TGTGCCAGCAGCCTATACAGCGTCCAAGAGACCCAGTACTTC
.,TRBJ1-5,TRBV20-1,.,CSVGDSNQPQHF,TGCAGTGTAGGGGATAGCAATCAGCCCCAGCATTTT
.,TRBJ2-2,TRBV6-1,.,CASSEVVPSLTGELFF,TGTGCCAGCAGTGAAGTAGTCCCTTCCTTGACCGGGGAGCTGTTTTTT
TRBD1,TRBJ2-1,TRBV19,.,CASSRTGVNNEQFF,TGTGCCAGTAGTCGGACAGGGGTTAACAATGAGCAGTTCTTC
.,TRBJ1-4,TRBV3-1,many,CASSREGATNEKLFF,TGTGCCAGCAGCCGAGAGGGGGCAACTAATGAAAAACTGTTTTTT
TRBD1,TRBJ1-1,TRBV15,.,CATSRVISLWQGAVEASF,TGTGCCACCAGCAGAGTAATATCATTATGGCAGGGGGCAGTTGAAGCTTCCTTT
TRBD1,TRBJ2-3,TRBV20-1,many,CSAEEGGWPFTDTQYF,TGCAGTGCTGAGGAAGGGGGCTGGCCCTTCACAGATACGCAGTATTTT
TRBD2,TRBJ2-3,TRBV6-1,many,CASSELAGRTDTQYF,TGTGCCAGCAGTGAGCTAGCGGGAAGAACAGATACGCAGTATTTT